A single sample gave rise to the 28 T cell receptor beta chains below, sequenced in a study of blood T cell repertoires in COVID-19. TCRdb's copy holds only in-frame clones and misses some; the assay was immunoSEQ multiplex PCR. The sample shows tens of thousands of clones, approximately 90% of them seen only once. The sequenced sample was peripheral blood. These receptors came from a human donor in a cohort sampled during active COVID-19.

This sequence joins TRBV5-6 and TRBJ1-2; 7 bases align to TRBD1. Germline V gene sequence: CDR1 SGHDT, CDR2 YYEEEE. Trimming took 4 bases from V and 2 from J; bases not matched to a gene: 5. The CDR3 consists of 14 residues. This CDR3 is CASSPRGQNYGYTF. CDR3 DNA sequence: TGTGCCAGCAGCCCTCGGGGACAGAACTATGGCTACACCTTC.

The chain joins TRBV3-1 (or the pseudogene TRBV3-2) to TRBJ2-3; 7 bases fit TRBD1. Trimming at V came to 5 bases and at J to 6 bases, leaving 8 bases not matched to a gene. Germline assignment: CDR1 LGHDT and CDR2 YNNKEL (reference sequence). This CDR3 is 14 amino acids long. In DNA, the CDR3 is TGTGCCAGCAGCGAGACGAGCAGGGGGGATACGCAGTATTTT. Its protein product is CASSETSRGDTQYF.

V gene TRBV25-1 combines with J gene TRBJ2-5, with D possibly matching TRBD2 (5 bases). Trimming removed 1 base from V and 5 bases from J, with 17 bases in between. Germline lookup yields CDR1 MGHDK and CDR2 SYGVNS. The CDR3 runs 16 residues. The CDR3 DNA sequence: TGTGCCAGCAGTGAATCTCGGACTTACGTCCTCGAGACCCAGTACTTC. Its translation is CASSESRTYVLETQYF.

This CDR3 is CASSLGLTGGSDEQYF. The DNA for the CDR3 is TGTGCCAGCAGCTTGGGACTGACAGGGGGTTCGGATGAGCAGTACTTC. The rearrangement links TRBV7-9 to TRBJ2-7; 9 bases align to TRBD1. Germline CDR1 and CDR2: SEHNR and FQNEAQ (reference sequence). The CDR3 loop spans 16 amino acids. The junction had 13 bases not matched to a gene; V was cut back by 3 bases and J by 7 bases.

The gene calls are TRBV19 and TRBJ2-2; 9 bases map to TRBD2. This CDR3 contains 15 residues. With V trimmed by 4 bases and J by 3 bases, 3 bases remained unmatched. Germline values: CDR1 LNHDA, CDR2 SQIVND (reference sequence). The CDR3 reads CASSKGLAYTGELFF. As DNA, the CDR3 is TGTGCCAGTAGTAAAGGACTAGCGTACACCGGGGAGCTGTTTTTT.

The rearrangement links TRBV7-6 to TRBJ2-2; 14 bases map to TRBD2. After removal of 4 bases from V and 6 bases from J, the junction contained 4 bases not matched to a gene. This CDR3 contains 16 residues. CDR1 and CDR2 (germline): SGHVS, FNYEAQ. The CDR3 nucleotides are TGTGCCAGCAGCTCCGGGACTAGCGGGAGCCCCGGGGAGCTGTTTTTT. Encoded protein: CASSSGTSGSPGELFF.

The CDR3 nucleotides read TGCAGCGTTTATATAGCGGGAGGGAGGTACGAGCAGTACTTC. It encodes CSVYIAGGRYEQYF. The rearrangement joins TRBV29-1 to TRBJ2-7; 11 positions agree with TRBD2. V lost 5 bases to trimming and J lost 4 bases; unmatched junction nucleotides: 7. Germline CDR1 is SQVTM and CDR2 is ANQGSEA. CDR3 length: 14 residues.

V is TRBV7-9 and J is TRBJ2-5; 8 nucleotides agree with TRBD1. The junction had 4 bases not matched to a gene; V was cut back by 5 bases and J by 2 bases. CDR1 is SEHNR and CDR2 is FQNEAQ in the germline V gene (reference sequence). The length of the CDR3 is 14 residues. The CDR3 region is CASSGTGGQETQYF. The CDR3 coding sequence is TGTGCCAGCAGCGGAACAGGGGGGCAAGAGACCCAGTACTTC.

This CDR3 is CASSLISREKLFF. The CDR3 coding sequence is TGTGCCAGCAGTCTAATCTCCCGGGAAAAACTGTTTTTT. V and J are TRBV27 and TRBJ1-4; D is undetermined. The CDR3 runs to 13 residues. Germline V gives CDR1 MNHEY, CDR2 SMNVEV (reference sequence). The V gene lost 5 bases and the J gene lost 8 bases, with 12 bases spanning the gap.

The table lists this clone with a few counts. The chain is built from TRBV12-3 or TRBV12-4 and TRBJ1-2; no clear D. V shed 4 bases and J shed 4 bases, with 4 bases lying between them. The length of the CDR3 is 11 residues. The CDR3 coding sequence is TGTGCCAGCAGTTCACTCTATGGCTACACCTTC. It codes for CASSSLYGYTF.

Written as DNA, the CDR3 is TGCGCCAGCAGCCCCCAGGATTTCAATGAGCAGTTCTTC. It codes for CASSPQDFNEQFF. The chain is built from TRBV5-1 and TRBJ2-1; D gene unclear. V was clipped by 4 bases and J by 6 bases, with 11 bases between them. This CDR3 contains 13 residues. Germline lookup yields CDR1 SGHRS and CDR2 YFSETQ.

This sequence joins TRBV30 and TRBJ2-3, with TRBD2 identical over 8 bases. The J segment lost 3 bases and the V segment lost 3 bases, leaving 8 bases of the junction unmatched. CDR3 size: 15 residues. The germline gives CDR1 GTSNPN, CDR2 SVGIG (reference sequence). CDR3 nucleotide sequence: TGTGCCTGGAGGTCAGCGGGAGCCAGGACAGATACGCAGTATTTT. Its protein product is CAWRSAGARTDTQYF.

The chain joins TRBV16 to TRBJ1-2; D remains ambiguous. Germline CDR1 and CDR2: KGHSY and FQNENV. V was cut by 0 bases and J by 7 bases, with 12 bases left in between. The CDR3 totals 14 residues. CDR3 protein: CASSQSSSSGGYTF. For the CDR3, the DNA is TGTGCCAGCAGCCAATCGTCATCCTCGGGTGGCTACACCTTC.

V is TRBV30 and J is TRBJ2-2, with 8 bases identical to TRBD1. V dropped 6 bases and J dropped 12; count of bases not matched to a gene: 18. CDR1 and CDR2 from the germline V gene are GTSNPN and SVGIG (reference sequence). CDR3 length equals 15 residues. CDR3 DNA sequence: TGTGCCTGTCGTGCTAACCTGGACAGGGTGATGAAGCTGTTTTTT. Translation: CACRANLDRVMKLFF.

The gene calls are TRBV4-2 and TRBJ1-1, with TRBD1 matching 11 bases. The CDR3 runs to 16 residues. Germline assignment: CDR1 LGHNA and CDR2 YNFKEQ. V was pared by 3 bases and J by 4 bases, with 7 bases of the junction left unmatched. The CDR3 sequence is CASSQRTGGLGTEAFF. The DNA of the CDR3 is TGTGCCAGCAGCCAGAGGACAGGGGGCTTGGGCACTGAAGCTTTCTTT.

The CDR3 DNA sequence: TGTGCCAGCAGCCCAACCACAGGGCTAGTCTCTGAAGCTTTCTTT. Residues: CASSPTTGLVSEAFF. The genes are TRBV9 and TRBJ1-1, with D possibly matching TRBD1 (6 bases). Germline V CDR1 and CDR2: SGDLS, YYNGEE. V lost 4 bases to trimming and J lost 6 bases, with 19 bases between them. This CDR3 comprises 15 residues.

This rearrangement joins TRBV2 to TRBJ1-4, with TRBD1 matching 8 bases. The trim removed 7 bases at V and 0 bases at J, leaving 4 bases unmatched. The CDR3 loop spans 15 amino acids. Germline V CDR1 and CDR2: SNHLY, FYNNEI. The CDR3, as DNA: TGTGCCAGCACCCGACAGGGGACAACTAATGAAAAACTGTTTTTT. Residues: CASTRQGTTNEKLFF.

CDR3: CASSSGLAGADTQYF. In DNA, the CDR3 is TGTGCCAGCAGCTCGGGACTAGCGGGAGCTGATACGCAGTATTTT. This chain joins TRBV11-3 and TRBJ2-3, with TRBD2 matching 14 bases. Per germline, CDR1 SGHNT and CDR2 YENEEA. J gave up 6 bases and V 4 bases, and 3 bases lay outside the gene matches. This CDR3 spans 15 amino acids.

This clone was recorded a few times. The chain uses TRBV6-1 and TRBJ2-7; the match to TRBD1 covers 10 bases. Germline-derived CDR1 and CDR2 are MNHNS and SASEGT. Trimming at V came to 2 bases and at J to 6 bases, leaving 10 bases not matched to a gene. This CDR3 has 16 residues. CDR3 DNA sequence: TGTGCCAGCAGTGAACGTGGGAGACAGGGGGCAAGCGAGCAGTACTTC. The encoded protein is CASSERGRQGASEQYF.

This rearrangement joins TRBV11-2 to TRBJ1-3; D ambiguous. Trimming pared 5 bases from V and 4 bases from J, leaving 12 bases between. Germline V gene sequence: CDR1 SGHAT, CDR2 FQNNGV. The CDR3 extends over 14 amino acids. The CDR3 DNA follows: TGTGCCAGCAGCCTCTACGGTACCGGAAACACCATATATTTT. Translated: CASSLYGTGNTIYF.

This clone was observed a few times. V gene TRBV4-3 combines with J gene TRBJ1-3, with TRBD1 as a possible D gene (5 bases). CDR1 is LGHNA and CDR2 is YSLEER in the germline V gene. This CDR3 is 15 amino acids long. Trimming removed 0 bases from V and 1 base from J, with 7 bases in between. The CDR3 nucleotides are TGCGCCAGCAGCCAAGACGGGGGGTCTGGAAACACCATATATTTT. Translating it yields CASSQDGGSGNTIYF.

This chain uses TRBV5-8 with TRBJ1-2; D gene uncertain. V was shortened by 0 bases and J by 0 bases, with 9 bases between the two germline ends. Germline V gives CDR1 SGHTS, CDR2 YDEGEE. The CDR3 totals 15 residues. Written as DNA, the CDR3 is TGTGCCAGCAGCTTGGAACATGCGGCTAACTATGGCTACACCTTC. Its protein product is CASSLEHAANYGYTF.

This clone was seen more than once but under ten times. The chain couples TRBV7-2 to TRBJ2-7; D is uncertain. Per germline, CDR1 SGHTA and CDR2 FQGNSA. This CDR3 is built from 13 residues. Trimming took 0 bases from V and 1 from J, leaving 4 bases between them. CDR3 DNA: TGTGCCAGCAGCTTAGCTTCTTCCTACGAGCAGTACTTC. It specifies CASSLASSYEQYF.

CDR3 coding DNA: TGTGCCAGCTTCAGGGGCGTTTATGGCTACACCTTC. Translating gives CASFRGVYGYTF. V and J are TRBV6-5 and TRBJ1-2; D is perhaps TRBD1 (6 bases). Germline CDR1 reads MNHEY; CDR2 reads SVGAGI. This CDR3 contains 12 residues. V lost 8 bases and J 5 bases, leaving 12 bases between the germline ends.

The rearrangement links TRBV12-3 or TRBV12-4 to TRBJ2-7; 8 bases fit TRBD2. Trimming cost V 7 bases and J 5 bases; bases outside gene matches: 7. This CDR3 comprises 13 residues. CDR3 amino acids: CASTPIGRDEQYF. The CDR3 DNA follows: TGTGCCAGCACCCCGATCGGGAGGGACGAGCAGTACTTC.

The rearrangement joins TRBV3-1 (or the pseudogene TRBV3-2) to TRBJ2-1; weak D call: TRBD1 (6 bases). This CDR3 contains 14 residues. The V end lost 6 bases, the J end lost 3 bases, and 12 bases lay between the germline ends. Germline assignment: CDR1 LGHDT and CDR2 YNNKEL (reference sequence). CDR3 bases: TGTGCCAGCAGGAGCCGGGACAACTACAATGAGCAGTTCTTC. This translates into CASRSRDNYNEQFF.

This rearrangement joins TRBV29-1 to TRBJ2-1; 9 bases fit TRBD2. From germline, CDR1 is SQVTM and CDR2 ANQGSEA. CDR3 length: 11 amino acids. For the CDR3, the DNA is TGCGGGGGACTAGCCCAGAATGAGCAGTTCTTC. Translated: CGGLAQNEQFF.

The chain is built from TRBV6-2 or TRBV6-3 and TRBJ1-1, with 7 nucleotides matching TRBD1. J lost 3 bases, V lost 6 bases, and 7 bases had no gene match. The CDR3 totals 14 residues. Germline values: CDR1 MNHEY, CDR2 SVGEGT. CDR3: CASSENRGDTEAFF. The CDR3, as DNA: TGTGCCAGCAGCGAAAACAGGGGAGACACTGAAGCTTTCTTT.